This T cell receptor beta chain was profiled in a study of cytomegalovirus exposure and HLA in healthy donors. Study-level findings and limits: Previously analyzed data showed that most TCR beta V segments were productive at a frequency of about 87% or about 30%. Cytomegalovirus-associated status was assigned to about 150 TCR beta chains.

Of note for this clone: The antigen is undetermined.

The PCR made use of 60 Vbeta and 13 Jbeta primers. The assay was immunoSEQ multiplex PCR, and TCRdb's table has in-frame clones only and misses some. In the table there are 100,000 to 150,000 clones, about 70% of which are singletons. V shed 4 bases, J shed 7 bases, and the junction held 1 base outside the gene matches. This CDR3 contains 13 residues. Germline V gene sequence: CDR1 LNHDA, CDR2 SQIVND (reference sequence). The chain has TRBV19 and TRBJ1-6, with 7 nucleotides matching TRBD1. The TCR was taken from a male donor in good health and CMV-seronegative. Sequencing input: PBMCs. CDR3 residues: CASSKQGNSPLHF. The DNA of the CDR3 is TGTGCCAGTAGTAAACAGGGGAATTCACCCCTCCACTTT.